This is a list of T cell receptor beta chains from one sample in a study of blood T cell repertoires in COVID-19. The method was immunoSEQ multiplex PCR; TCRdb's version includes in-frame clones alone and lacks a portion of them. The sample carries around 230,000 clones, about 85% recorded once. Source material: PBMCs or T cells enriched from blood (not recorded which). The receptors come from a woman aged 25 to 39 who had recovered from COVID-19. The CDR3 runs from the conserved cysteine through the conserved F or W. The order of the fields is D gene, J gene, clone size, V gene, CDR3 protein, CDR3 DNA. The D gene is left open where the match is weak. Where a row states a size, it is once, few, many or the class of an expanded clone; other rows omit it.

TRBD1	TRBJ1-2	.	TRBV11-2	CASSQGQGILDYGYTF	TGTGCCAGCAGCCAAGGACAGGGCATTTTAGACTATGGCTACACCTTC
TRBD2	TRBJ2-1	once	TRBV19	CASSISPSGEWNEQFF	TGTGCCAGTAGTATTTCTCCTAGCGGGGAATGGAATGAGCAGTTCTTC
TRBD1	TRBJ2-7	once	TRBV5-6	CASSLDRGYEQYF	TGTGCCAGCAGCTTGGACAGGGGCTACGAGCAGTACTTC
.	TRBJ1-5	.	TRBV19	CASSIEVTGSNQPQHF	TGTGCCAGTAGTATAGAGGTAACAGGGAGTAATCAGCCCCAGCATTTT
TRBD1	TRBJ1-4	.	TRBV9	CASSVGQGDEKLFF	TGTGCCAGCAGCGTAGGACAGGGCGATGAAAAACTGTTTTTT
TRBD2	TRBJ2-1	.	TRBV27	CASSLGPGLVHEQFF	TGTGCCAGCAGTTTAGGGCCGGGACTAGTTCATGAGCAGTTCTTC
TRBD2	TRBJ2-7	.	TRBV3-1/TRBV3-2	CASSLAGGHYEQYF	TGTGCCAGCAGCCTAGCGGGGGGTCACTACGAGCAGTACTTC
TRBD1	TRBJ2-5	once	TRBV5-4	CASSSAQGGIQETQYF	TGTGCCAGCAGCAGCGCACAGGGGGGAATACAAGAGACCCAGTACTTC
.	TRBJ2-7	.	TRBV21-1	CASSKVGSFPGQGIPNSYEQYF	TGTGCCAGCAGCAAAGTGGGCTCATTTCCGGGACAGGGGATCCCCAATAGCTACGAGCAGTACTTC
TRBD2	TRBJ2-5	.	TRBV6-5	CASSPGLAASETQYF	TGTGCCAGCAGTCCAGGACTAGCGGCCTCTGAGACCCAGTACTTC
TRBD2	TRBJ2-1	.	TRBV28	CASRRGGHNEQFF	TGTGCCAGCAGGCGGGGGGGGCACAATGAGCAGTTCTTC
.	TRBJ2-7	.	TRBV7-2	CASSLNPVGGYEQYF	TGTGCCAGCAGCTTAAACCCCGTAGGCGGCTACGAGCAGTACTTC
.	TRBJ2-1	.	TRBV2	CASSEWQGSEQFF	TGTGCCAGCAGTGAATGGCAGGGGAGTGAGCAGTTCTTC
TRBD1	TRBJ1-2	.	TRBV29-1	CSVEDTQTSGGTSYGYTF	TGCAGCGTTGAAGACACCCAAACCTCAGGGGGCACTAGCTATGGCTACACCTTC
TRBD1	TRBJ1-2	.	TRBV5-4	CASSLPLGQGVSGYTF	TGTGCCAGCAGCTTGCCCCTAGGACAGGGGGTAAGTGGCTACACCTTC
TRBD1	TRBJ2-1	.	TRBV5-4	CASSSPGQHTYNEQFF	TGTGCCAGCAGCTCACCGGGACAGCACACTTACAATGAGCAGTTCTTC
.	TRBJ1-2	.	TRBV2	CASSESGQLYGYTF	TGTGCCAGCAGTGAGTCAGGCCAGCTCTATGGCTACACCTTC
.	TRBJ2-2	.	TRBV5-1	CASSLKTGGAGELFF	TGCGCCAGCAGCTTGAAGACAGGTGGCGCCGGGGAGCTGTTTTTT
TRBD1	TRBJ1-2	once	TRBV7-3	CASSLGAGGGYTF	TGTGCCAGCAGCTTAGGGGCAGGGGGAGGCTACACCTTC
.	TRBJ2-7	.	TRBV7-3	CASSLMGGGNYEQYF	TGTGCCAGCAGCTTAATGGGGGGAGGAAACTACGAGCAGTACTTC
TRBD1	TRBJ1-2	.	TRBV9	CASSPRTGHYGYTF	TGTGCCAGCAGCCCGCGGACAGGGCACTATGGCTACACCTTC
.	TRBJ1-5	.	TRBV6-1	CASSETDRFLHQPQHF	TGTGCCAGCAGTGAAACTGACAGGTTCCTTCATCAGCCCCAGCATTTT
.	TRBJ2-3	.	TRBV7-2	CASSLDRTTDTQYF	TGTGCCAGCAGCTTAGACAGGACCACAGATACGCAGTATTTT
.	TRBJ1-4	.	TRBV10-3	CAISESSRTSNEKLFF	TGTGCCATCAGTGAGTCATCCAGAACGTCTAATGAAAAACTGTTTTTT
.	TRBJ1-5	.	TRBV9	CASSVGQTSNQPQHF	TGTGCCAGCAGCGTAGGACAGACTAGCAATCAGCCCCAGCATTTT
TRBD2	TRBJ2-7	.	TRBV4-3	CASSQALAGGPPYEQYF	TGCGCCAGCAGCCAAGCTCTAGCGGGGGGCCCCCCCTACGAGCAGTACTTC
.	TRBJ1-5	.	TRBV19	CASSSPLYRVNQPQHF	TGTGCCAGTAGTAGCCCCCTCTACAGGGTCAATCAGCCCCAGCATTTT
.	TRBJ2-5	.	TRBV4-3	CASSQDNPPEATQYF	TGCGCCAGCAGCCAAGATAACCCTCCAGAGGCGACCCAGTACTTC
.	TRBJ1-1	.	TRBV11-2	CASSSGTGLNTEAFF	TGTGCCAGCAGCTCCGGAACAGGGTTGAACACTGAAGCTTTCTTT
.	TRBJ1-1	few	TRBV5-1	CASSFRQNTEAFF	TGCGCCAGCAGCTTCAGACAGAACACTGAAGCTTTCTTT
.	TRBJ2-5	.	TRBV4-3	CASSQVVGVLETQYF	TGCGCCAGCAGCCAAGTAGTAGGGGTTTTGGAGACCCAGTACTTC
TRBD1	TRBJ1-6	.	TRBV7-3	CASSLTGSSPLHF	TGTGCCAGCAGCTTGACAGGGAGTTCACCCCTCCACTTT
TRBD1	TRBJ2-5	.	TRBV10-3	CAISERQGPQETQYF	TGTGCCATCAGCGAAAGACAGGGCCCCCAAGAGACCCAGTACTTC
TRBD1	TRBJ1-1	.	TRBV25-1	CASRDRVSVNTEAFF	TGTGCCAGCAGGGACAGGGTTTCGGTGAACACTGAAGCTTTCTTT
.	TRBJ2-5	.	TRBV3-1/TRBV3-2	CASSQARSSWETQYF	TGTGCCAGCAGCCAAGCTCGGAGTTCTTGGGAGACCCAGTACTTC
TRBD1	TRBJ1-1	.	TRBV19	CASTPGQGGEAFF	TGTGCCAGTACCCCCGGACAGGGAGGGGAAGCTTTCTTT
TRBD2	TRBJ2-3	.	TRBV4-2	CASSPPSGETDTQYF	TGTGCCAGCAGCCCCCCTAGCGGGGAGACAGATACGCAGTATTTT
.	TRBJ2-3	.	TRBV15	CATSRLLGTDTQYF	TGTGCCACCAGCAGACTACTAGGCACAGATACGCAGTATTTT
TRBD2	TRBJ2-5	.	TRBV7-9	CASSPDSAGGQETQYF	TGTGCCAGCAGCCCTGATTCGGCGGGGGGACAAGAGACCCAGTACTTC
.	TRBJ2-2	.	TRBV7-3	CASSLTYTGELFF	TGTGCCAGCAGCCTTACATACACCGGGGAGCTGTTTTTT
.	TRBJ2-3	.	TRBV5-5	CASSLTQGSSTDTQYF	TGTGCCAGCAGCTTGACCCAGGGTTCTAGCACAGATACGCAGTATTTT
TRBD1	TRBJ2-7	once	TRBV5-4	CASSFATGAYEQYF	TGTGCCAGCAGCTTCGCGACAGGGGCCTACGAGCAGTACTTC
.	TRBJ2-6	.	TRBV7-3	CASSLGEAGANVLTF	TGTGCCAGCAGCTTAGGGGAGGCGGGGGCCAACGTCCTGACTTTC
.	TRBJ1-1	.	TRBV10-3	CAIRTEGNTEAFF	TGTGCCATTAGGACAGAGGGCAACACTGAAGCTTTCTTT
.	TRBJ2-1	few	TRBV7-9	CASSFIYNEQFF	TGTGCCAGCAGCTTCATCTACAATGAGCAGTTCTTC
.	TRBJ1-1	.	TRBV19	CASSRIGGTEAFF	TGTGCCAGTAGTCGAATCGGGGGCACTGAAGCTTTCTTT
.	TRBJ2-1	.	TRBV12-3/TRBV12-4	CASSLPVEEQFF	TGTGCCAGCAGTTTACCCGTCGAGGAGCAGTTCTTC
TRBD2	TRBJ2-3	.	TRBV11-2	CASSLTSGGAGVTDTQYF	TGTGCCAGCAGCTTGACTAGCGGGGGGGCCGGAGTCACAGATACGCAGTATTTT
.	TRBJ2-2	.	TRBV19	CASSKSVGGHTGELFF	TGTGCCAGTAGTAAATCGGTGGGGGGTCACACCGGGGAGCTGTTTTTT
.	TRBJ1-1	.	TRBV5-4	CASSLALRVETEAFF	TGTGCCAGCAGCTTGGCTCTCAGGGTCGAAACTGAAGCTTTCTTT
TRBD1	TRBJ1-6	.	TRBV7-9	CASTPDRAVSPLHF	TGTGCCAGCACTCCGGACAGGGCGGTTTCACCCCTCCACTTT
TRBD2	TRBJ2-6	once	TRBV7-8	CASSFTGGFGANVLTF	TGTGCCAGCAGCTTTACGGGGGGGTTTGGGGCCAACGTCCTGACTTTC